This T cell receptor beta chain derives from a study of tumor-infiltrating lymphocytes in primary liver carcinoma. For the study at large: Through surgical resection, the patients' primary liver carcinoma was treated.

From roughly 0.55 ug of total RNA, TCR beta-specific cDNA was reverse-transcribed using a constant-region primer. Three nested multiplex PCR rounds, a slightly modified ARM-PCR method, built the TCR beta libraries. Primers for the first two PCR rounds were TRBV1-TRBV30 forward primers and a C-beta reverse primer (about 9 cycles per round). Via MiXCR, TCRdb re-called the multiplex PCR reads, giving one row per CDR3 protein. The sample holds approximately 330,000 distinct CDR3 sequences, 65% seen once. With regard to this clonotype: A single base separates this from a much larger clone, so it may be a read error.

Germline DNA was also extracted, with blood RNA taken from unsorted whole blood. Infection with HBV was chronic in patients; they were treatment-naive. CDR1 and CDR2 (germline): LGHNA, YNFKEQ. This CDR3 region has 15 residues. Deletions cut 0 bases from V and 10 bases from J, with 13 bases between. This clonotype originated in a man aged 35 to 55 with primary liver carcinoma and hepatitis B virus infection. The V and J genes are TRBV4-2 and TRBJ1-6; D possibly corresponds to TRBD1 (6 bases). The sequenced material came from peripheral blood. The DNA for the CDR3 is TGTGCCAGCAGCCAAGAAGAGACAGGTCAATCACCCCTCCACTTT. It encodes CASSQEETGQSPLHF.